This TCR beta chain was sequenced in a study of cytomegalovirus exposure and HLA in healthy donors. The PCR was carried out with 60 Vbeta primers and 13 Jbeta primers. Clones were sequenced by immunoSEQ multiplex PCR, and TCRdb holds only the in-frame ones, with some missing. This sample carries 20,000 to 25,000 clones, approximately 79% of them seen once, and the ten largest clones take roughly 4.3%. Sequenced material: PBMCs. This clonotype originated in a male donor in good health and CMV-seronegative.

CDR3 DNA: TGTGCCAGCAGCCAAGACGCGGGACAGGGATCAAGAGAGCAGTACTTC. Translating it yields CASSQDAGQGSREQYF. V usage is TRBV4-2 and J usage is TRBJ2-7, with 9 bases matching TRBD1. There are 16 residues in the CDR3. Germline loops: CDR1 LGHNA, CDR2 YNFKEQ. After removal of 0 bases from V and 7 bases from J, the junction contained 10 bases not matched to a gene.